These 24 T cell receptor beta chains were all obtained from the same sample, sequenced in a study of tumor and adjacent non-tumor tissue in lung cancer. A modified ARM-PCR protocol with three rounds of nested PCR amplified TCRbeta. Via MiXCR, TCRdb re-called the multiplex PCR reads, giving one row per CDR3 protein. Among 85,000 to 100,000 distinct CDR3 sequences listed, 65% to 75% were seen once. No cell sorting was done before RNA was extracted from the tissue. Sample: lung tumor tissue. These receptors were obtained from a man aged 55 to 70 with non-small cell lung cancer.

The chain carries TRBV29-1 and TRBJ2-1; 8 bases agree with TRBD2. Germline V gives CDR1 SQVTM, CDR2 ANQGSEA. The CDR3 sequence is 15 residues long. The chain's CDR3 is CNVGLAGGDNNEQFF. The CDR3 nucleotides read TGCAACGTCGGACTAGCAGGAGGGGATAACAATGAGCAGTTCTTC.

On this clonotype: A junction end diverges from the germline sequence, so it may reflect a read error. The chain recombines TRBV6-5 with TRBJ2-7; TRBD1 agrees at 7 bases. This CDR3 is built from 15 residues. CDR1 and CDR2 (germline): MNHEY, SVGAGI. The CDR3 region is CVSSYGTVDSYEQCF. CDR3 coding DNA: TGTGTCAGCAGTTACGGGACAGTTGACTCCTACGAGCAGTGCTTC.

This sequence joins TRBV12-5 and TRBJ2-1; 11 bases are shared with TRBD2. Trimming removed 3 bases from V and 6 bases from J; junction bases left unmatched: 10. In germline, CDR1 is LGHNT, CDR2 FRNRAP. The CDR3 is 17 amino acids. CDR3 DNA sequence: TGTGCTAGTGGTTTTGGGAATTTAGCGGGAGGGATCAATGAGCAGTTCTTC. Encoded protein: CASGFGNLAGGINEQFF.

Of note for this clonotype: This clone may be a read error of a much larger clone one base away. The rearrangement links TRBV28 to TRBJ2-1, with TRBD2 matching over 9 bases. V lost 5 bases to trimming and J lost 10 bases; unmatched junction nucleotides: 15. The germline V gene has CDR1 MDHEN and CDR2 SYDVKM. The CDR3 sequence is 16 residues long. The CDR3 loop reads CASSALRREGQGEQFF. The CDR3 DNA sequence: TGTGCCAGCAGTGCCCTCAGGCGGGAGGGCCAAGGGGAGCAGTTCTTC. The whole variable domain, remainder taken from reference TRBV28 and TRBJ2-1, is DVKVTQSSRYLVKRTGEKVFLECVQDMDHENMFWYRQDPGLGLRLIYFSYDVKMKEKGDIPEGYSVSREKKERFSLILESASTNQTSMYLCASSALRREGQGEQFFGPGTRLTVL.

This clonotype was observed many times. The CDR3 nucleotides are TGCAGCGTTTGGTATAGCGGGGGGCCTAACAATGAGCAGTTCTTC. It yields the protein CSVWYSGGPNNEQFF. The chain has TRBV29-1 and TRBJ2-1, with TRBD2 matching 10 bases. CDR1 and CDR2 from the germline V gene are SQVTM and ANQGSEA. V lost 5 bases to trimming and J lost 5 bases; unmatched junction nucleotides: 9. The length of the CDR3 is 15 residues.

For this clonotype: Since a much larger clone is just one base distant, this may be a read error. This chain joins TRBV29-1 and TRBJ2-5; TRBD2 agrees at 8 bases. The CDR3 has 15 residues. The germline V gene has CDR1 SQVTM and CDR2 ANQGSEA. The J segment lost 4 bases and the V segment lost 6 bases, leaving 13 bases of the junction unmatched. CDR3 sequence (DNA): TGCAGCGTGGCCGCGGCGGGCGGGGGGATAGAGACCCAGTACTTC. This translates into CSVAAAGGGIETQYF.

The CDR3 loop is CASTPGTLRDSEQFF. The DNA for the CDR3 is TGTGCCAGCACCCCGGGGACGCTGCGGGACAGCGAGCAGTTCTTC. The genes are TRBV6-5 and TRBJ2-1; tentatively, D is TRBD1 (7 bases). Germline CDR1 and CDR2: MNHEY and SVGAGI. The CDR3 extends over 15 amino acids. V lost 7 bases to trimming and J lost 10 bases, with 23 bases between them.

About this clonotype: Mismatch with germline at one junction end may stem from a read error. J is TRBJ2-5 and V is TRBV6-2 or TRBV6-3; 10 bases match TRBD2. Germline V gene sequence: CDR1 MNHEY, CDR2 SVGEGT. The CDR3 length is 16 residues. In DNA, the CDR3 is TGTGCTAGCAGCCAGAGACTAGCGGGCTTACAAGATACCCAGTACTTC. Translation: CASSQRLAGLQDTQYF.

V is TRBV29-1 and J is TRBJ2-7, with TRBD2 matching 13 bases. The CDR3 contains 14 residues. The germline V gene has CDR1 SQVTM and CDR2 ANQGSEA. The trim removed 3 bases at V and 2 bases at J, leaving 1 base unmatched. As DNA, the CDR3 is TGCAGCGTTGACGGACTAGCGGGGGCCTACGAGCAGTACTTC. Translation gives CSVDGLAGAYEQYF.

To note about this clonotype: Germline is not matched at one junction end, which may reflect a read error. This chain uses TRBV28 with TRBJ2-7; D not certain. Germline-derived CDR1 and CDR2 are MDHEN and SYDVKM. This CDR3 comprises 14 residues. The CDR3 DNA is TGTGCCAGCTCGGAAAGCCCCAGCTCCTACGAACAGTACTTC. Translated, it gives CASSESPSSYEQYF.

There are a few counts of this clonotype. One end of the junction does not line up with germline, which may come from a read error. The J gene is TRBJ1-1, the V gene TRBV11-2; 7 bases map to TRBD1. The length of the CDR3 is 14 residues. The germline V gene has CDR1 SGHAT and CDR2 FQNNGV. The CDR3 region is CVSSLDRMNSEAFF. In DNA, the CDR3 is TGTGTCAGTAGCTTGGACAGGATGAACTCTGAAGCCTTCTTT.

This clonotype was counted ten times or more. This sequence joins TRBV6-2 or TRBV6-3 and TRBJ2-2, with TRBD2 identical over 7 bases. With V trimmed by 2 bases and J by 4 bases, 7 bases remained unmatched. This CDR3 is built from 16 residues. Germline CDR1 and CDR2: MNHEY and SVGEGT. The CDR3 nucleotides read TGTGCCAGCAGTTACCTTGGACTAGTGGGCACCGGGGAGCTGTTTTTT. It is translated as CASSYLGLVGTGELFF.

In regard to this clonotype: Mismatch with germline at one junction end may stem from a read error. This chain connects TRBV5-1 to TRBJ2-7; TRBD1 matches 9 bases. The CDR3 is made up of 16 amino acids. Per the germline V gene, CDR1 is SGHRS and CDR2 is YFSETQ. The CDR3 DNA sequence: TGCGCGAGCAGCTGGGGATCGGGACAGGGCTCCCCCGAGCAGTACTTC. Its protein is CASSWGSGQGSPEQYF.

Note on this clonotype: At one end, the junction sequence differs from germline, possibly due to a read error. The J gene is TRBJ2-1, the V gene TRBV6-1, with TRBD2 matching over 9 bases. CDR3 length: 15 residues. Germline CDR1 reads MNHNS; CDR2 reads SASEGT. Here the CDR3 reads CVSSVAGVSYNEQFF. As DNA, the CDR3 is TGTGTCAGTAGTGTAGCGGGAGTCTCCTACAATGAGCAGTTTTTC.

On this clonotype itself: Its ends do not fully match the called genes, so a read error is possible. V and J are TRBV28 and TRBJ2-7; 7 bases map to TRBD1. The CDR3 extends over 17 amino acids. Germline V lookup: CDR1 MDHEN, CDR2 SYDVKM. The CDR3 nucleotides are TGTGCCAGCAGTTTACGATGGCCCGGGACAGCTTCCTACGAGCAGTATTTC. Its translation: CASSLRWPGTASYEQYF. Drawing the rest from reference TRBV28 and TRBJ2-7, the complete variable domain is DVKVTQSSRYLVKRTGEKVFLECVQDMDHENMFWYRQDPGLGLRLIYFSYDVKMKEKGDIPEGYSVSREKKERFSLILESASTNQTSMYLCASSLRWPGTASYEQYFGPGTRLTVT.

The genes are TRBV5-4 and TRBJ2-5; TRBD1 might be the D (6 bases). Trimming took off 5 bases at V and 1 base at J, with 12 bases between the two ends. Germline V gene lookup returns CDR1 SGHNT and CDR2 YYREEE (reference sequence). The CDR3 consists of 14 residues. CDR3 bases: TGTGCCAGCAGACCCGACAGGCTCCAAGAGACCCAGTACTTC. As protein: CASRPDRLQETQYF.

The CDR3 DNA sequence: TGCAGCGCCCACTCTGGGGCCAACGTCCTGACTTTC. Translating gives CSAHSGANVLTF. The V call is TRBV29-1, the J call TRBJ2-6; D not resolved. CDR3 length: 12 amino acids. Germline V CDR1 and CDR2: SQVTM, ANQGSEA. Trimming left V 7 bases short and J 0 bases short, with 4 bases between.

Regarding this clonotype: This may be a read error: a much more frequent sequence differs by one nucleotide. The chain links TRBV6-1 to TRBJ2-3, with 7 bases lining up with TRBD2. The CDR3 totals 16 residues. The germline V gene encodes CDR1 MNHNS and CDR2 SASEGT. V was pared by 4 bases and J by 1 base, with 8 bases of the junction left unmatched. This CDR3 reads CASSAQLARGTDTQYF. CDR3 in DNA: TGTGCCAGCAGTGCTCAACTAGCGAGAGGCACAGATACGCAGTATTTT.

This rearrangement joins TRBV11-3 to TRBJ2-7; 9 nucleotides agree with TRBD1. CDR3 length: 15 residues. From germline, CDR1 is SGHNT and CDR2 YENEEA. CDR3 nucleotide sequence: TGTAACAGCAGCAAACCGGGACAGGGATTCTACGAGCAGTACTTC. Protein sequence: CNSSKPGQGFYEQYF.

This clonotype was detected a few times. The chain uses TRBV11-2 and TRBJ2-1; D is undetermined. The V gene lost 0 bases and the J gene lost 6 bases, with 6 bases spanning the gap. Per germline, CDR1 SGHAT and CDR2 FQNNGV. The CDR3 runs 13 residues. CDR3 residues: CASSLDLVNEQFF. In DNA, the CDR3 is TGTGCCAGCAGCTTAGATTTGGTCAATGAGCAGTTCTTC.

Worth noting for this clonotype: Here the CDR3 omits its conserved ending phenylalanine or tryptophan, so a read error is the likely source. The chain has TRBV29-1 and TRBJ1-2; a possible D gene is TRBD1 (6 bases). The CDR3 consists of 13 residues. Germline CDR1 and CDR2: SQVTM and ANQGSEA. The chain's CDR3 is CSVEDQQGTDYTI. The CDR3 bases are TGCAGTGTTGAAGATCAACAGGGTACCGACTACACCATC.

This clonotype appeared once. This may be a read error, as it is one base from a much larger clone. The V and J genes are TRBV20-1 and TRBJ1-2; a possible D gene is TRBD1 (5 bases). CDR1 DFQATT and CDR2 SNEGSKA come from the germline V gene (reference sequence). There are 13 residues in the CDR3. The CDR3 reads CSAKDTANCGYTF. DNA for the CDR3: TGCAGTGCAAAGGACACAGCTAACTGTGGCTACACCTTC.

Concerning this clonotype: Its ends do not fully match the called genes, so a read error is possible. This chain connects TRBV11-1 to TRBJ2-7; D ambiguous. Germline lookup yields CDR1 SGHAT and CDR2 FQDESV (reference sequence). This CDR3 contains 14 residues. CDR3: CASNFPGGTYGQYF. The CDR3 DNA sequence: TGTGCCAGCAACTTTCCCGGCGGCACCTACGGGCAGTACTTC.

The gene calls are TRBV29-1 and TRBJ1-1; D unclear. Per germline, CDR1 SQVTM and CDR2 ANQGSEA. V shed 7 bases and J shed 4 bases, with 10 bases lying between them. The CDR3 is 11 residues long. The CDR3 sequence: CSGSVSTEAFF. The CDR3 region has the DNA TGCAGCGGCTCCGTAAGCACTGAAGCTTTCTTT.